This entry lists 8 T cell receptor beta chains sequenced from one sample in a study of blood T cell repertoires in COVID-19. Clones were read by immunoSEQ multiplex PCR, and TCRdb kept only the in-frame ones, dropping some. The table includes around 170,000 clones, over 80% detected once. Sequencing input: peripheral blood. All receptors derive from a woman aged 55 to 70 with acute or convalescent COVID-19.

The chain joins TRBV2 to TRBJ1-2; D is perhaps TRBD1 (6 bases). The CDR3 has 15 amino acids. Germline V gene data show CDR1 as SNHLY and CDR2 as FYNNEI. Trimming took off 2 bases at V and 2 bases at J, with 12 bases between the two ends. The CDR3 is CASSEMSGQNYGYTF. The DNA of the CDR3 is TGTGCCAGCAGTGAAATGTCCGGACAGAACTATGGCTACACCTTC.

The sample holds one count of this clone. This chain links TRBV12-3 or TRBV12-4 with TRBJ1-2; the D gene is possibly TRBD1 (5 bases). The CDR3 has 11 residues. Trimming took off 3 bases at V and 11 bases at J, with 10 bases between the two ends. This CDR3 is CASSLAGRYTF. CDR3 bases: TGTGCCAGCAGTTTGGCAGGGCGGTACACCTTC.

This chain uses TRBV7-2 with TRBJ2-5; 9 nucleotides match TRBD2. The CDR3 is 15 residues long. In germline, CDR1 is SGHTA, CDR2 FQGNSA. J lost 12 bases, V lost 2 bases, and 13 bases had no gene match. The DNA for the CDR3 is TGTGCCAGCAGCTTATCACCTAGCGGGGAGAGTAATAAGTACTTC. Translating gives CASSLSPSGESNKYF.

V is TRBV24-1 and J is TRBJ1-1, with D possibly matching TRBD1 (5 bases). Germline assignment: CDR1 KGHDR and CDR2 SFDVKD. V lost 4 bases to trimming and J lost 1 base, with 12 bases between them. The CDR3 has 15 amino acids. The CDR3 nucleotides are TGTGCCACCAGTGACTCTGACAGACAGAACACTGAAGCTTTCTTT. Protein product: CATSDSDRQNTEAFF.

This chain uses TRBV7-8 with TRBJ1-2, with TRBD1 identical over 11 bases. The CDR3 runs to 15 residues. The germline V gene has CDR1 SGHVS and CDR2 FQNEAQ. V was pared by 3 bases and J by 6 bases, with 6 bases of the junction left unmatched. Here the CDR3 reads CASSLRTGGFDGYTF. CDR3 nucleotide sequence: TGTGCCAGCAGCTTGCGGACAGGGGGCTTTGATGGCTACACCTTC.

This clone has a single count. V usage is TRBV12-3 or TRBV12-4 and J usage is TRBJ2-1; D may be TRBD2 (6 bases). CDR3 length: 12 residues. V lost 6 bases to trimming and J lost 5 bases, with 8 bases between them. For the CDR3, the DNA is TGTGCCAGCAGGGGACTGGACAATGAGCAGTTCTTC. It codes for CASRGLDNEQFF.

The chain combines TRBV28 with TRBJ1-2; D remains ambiguous. This CDR3 spans 11 amino acids. Germline CDR1 reads MDHEN; CDR2 reads SYDVKM. V was trimmed by 5 bases and J by 8 bases, leaving 9 bases between them. CDR3 region: CASSLSQGYTF. The CDR3 DNA follows: TGTGCCAGCAGTCTTAGCCAAGGCTACACCTTC.

The chain uses TRBV9 and TRBJ1-1, with D uncertain. Germline values: CDR1 SGDLS, CDR2 YYNGEE. CDR3 length: 14 residues. Trimming cost V 2 bases and J 1 base, with 9 bases left between them. This CDR3 is CASSVGTRNTEAFF. The CDR3 DNA reads as TGTGCCAGCAGCGTCGGTACTCGGAACACTGAAGCTTTCTTT.